This T cell receptor (beta chain) was obtained from a study of cytomegalovirus exposure and HLA in healthy donors (dated by TCRdb to the late 2010s). A note on the overall study: In an earlier analysis of approximately 500 of the donors, 250 to 350 Gb of sequence data and roughly 100 million unique TCR beta sequences from about 179 million T cells were reported. All discovery cohort repertoires had been generated on a single sequencing platform. To predict cytomegalovirus infection status, the study brought together high-throughput TCR immunosequencing, statistical association of individual TCRs with disease status, and machine learning. A later analysis re-examined previously published TCR beta repertoires from about 700 donors and added high-resolution HLA genotyping to investigate patterns of TCR occurrence. Among about 410 genotyped donors of the cohort, an average of approximately 220,000 unique TCR beta nucleotide sequences was sequenced per donor, of which about 18% were non-productive. A later genetic analysis used genome-wide SNP genotypes for about 60% of the 666 donors, treating that subset as a discovery cohort. The genetic ancestry cluster associated with self-reported Caucasian donors included roughly four fifths of the 398 genotyped donors. Along with the roughly 670-subject first cohort, a separate validation cohort of over a hundred different subjects was used. The study profiled the T cell repertoires of around 700 subjects by immunosequencing and related them to cytomegalovirus serostatus. The study was designed to test whether signatures of past pathogen exposure could be identified by cataloging public T cell receptors. Typing coverage varied by locus: about 620-640 donors for A, B, C, DRB1 and DQB1; approximately 560 for DQA1; 606 for DPA1; roughly 470 for DPB1. An early release that covered several hundred HLA-typed donors contained approximately 300 gigabases of sequencing data and 65 million to 100 million unique TCR sequences. Donor age, sex, ethnicity and CMV serostatus were compiled alongside the repertoire data. An earlier analysis of around 540 of the donors applied high-throughput TCR beta sequencing to assess whether each TCR beta V gene segment acted as functional or pseudogenic. Class I and class II HLA loci were covered by the typing at four-digit resolution. Roughly 5 DR-DQ haplotypes were handled as single units for association and clustering, since linkage in the cohort was strong. The later analysis used no new phenotypic data to find candidate immune exposures, relying instead on TCR beta sequences and their occurrence across donors.

Study-wide conclusions, independent of this receptor: Correlated functional status among segregating V segments might be attributable to linkage disequilibrium, but an unknown experimental factor could not be ruled out. Presence/absence analyses assumed roughly uniform sequencing depth across donors, an assumption that may not hold. In a later analysis, some 17,000 TCR beta sequences were associated with specific HLA alleles at a false discovery rate of 0.05. The earlier analysis of 587 of the donors excluded some 15 rarely observed V segments, including chromosome 9 orphons, because counts were too low. A later analysis reported that several top co-occurrence clusters appeared linked to parvovirus B19, influenza, CMV and Epstein-Barr virus. In a later analysis, HLA-associated TCR beta chains were found to be more clonally expanded and to have lower generation probabilities than equally common non-associated chains. A total of 164 TCR beta chains were listed by the study as associated with cytomegalovirus. Only TCR beta chains were sequenced in this cohort, and the absence of alpha or paired-chain data limited detectable features. In both the original and validation cohorts, the classifier was reported to diagnose cytomegalovirus status with high specificity and sensitivity. When HLA alleles, especially DR and DQ, strongly co-occurred, TCR associations were difficult to assign to individual alleles. The authors suggested that the approach could potentially be generalized to other disease states and immunological phenotypes. An association between a missense DCLRE1C variant and V-gene and J-gene trimming of TCR beta chains was found in a later genetic analysis and replicated in an independent cohort. A further reported finding was that TCR beta sequences accurately predicted the HLA-A and HLA-B alleles for most subjects in the first cohort. A later analysis found that TCR association rates varied across HLA loci, with DRB1 alleles showing the most associated TCRs and HLA-C alleles the fewest. In vitro tests confirmed that a few of the cytomegalovirus-associated TCR beta chains recognize cytomegalovirus antigens. A cluster of highly shared sequence variants was judged likely to represent a technical artifact of the sequencing pipeline. An earlier analysis of 450 to 750 of the donors showed that most TCR beta V segments appeared in productive rearrangements either about 87% or about 30% of the time, which broadly matched IMGT annotations. Because the 87-base-pair reads could not distinguish some IMGT-functional V segments, including TRBV6-2 and TRBV6-3, those segments were excluded. Across donors, most TCR sequences were observed very rarely, whereas some public TCRs were present in many individuals. For the cohort, immune exposure information was limited to CMV serostatus. Because HLA typing was unavailable for some donors at each locus, only the typed subset was used in association tests. According to a later genetic analysis, donors in an Asian-associated ancestry cluster had fewer N-insertions in productive TCRs than the approximately 630-donor mean. According to a later analysis, most CMV-associated TCR beta chains appeared to be HLA-restricted, and the HLA associations seemed to be driven largely by CMV exposure.

The library was prepared using the immunoSEQ multiplex PCR assay. For the multiplex PCR, a mixture combining 60 forward primers for TCR Vbeta segments and 13 reverse primers for TCR Jbeta segments was used. A multiplex PCR assay on genomic DNA amplified the CDR3 region of rearranged TCR beta genes. The amplified TCR beta libraries were sequenced on the Illumina HiSeq System as 87-base-pair reads. From the authors' description of their analysis: A later analysis tallied 75 million to 85 million unique TCR beta chains across the 700 or so repertoires, and around 9.9 million of those chains were shared by two or more donors. Raw reads were error-corrected and collapsed into unique sequences by a nearest-neighbor algorithm in which closely related sequences were merged to remove PCR and sequencing errors. To assign V, D and J gene segments, CDR3 sequences were aligned to IMGT reference sequences. For a sequence to be retained, a match of at least six nucleotides to both a V gene segment and a J gene segment was required. Rearrangements were classified as productive when the CDR3 lacked stop codons and remained in frame with V and J, and all other rearrangements were classified as non-productive. CDR3 was defined by IMGT convention, running from the second conserved V-encoded cysteine to the conserved J-encoded phenylalanine. The earlier analysis of about 530 of the donors excluded any sequence lacking an unambiguous match to a single V gene segment. In an earlier analysis of some 590 of the donors, V segments were called functional above 56.7% productive rearrangements and were called segregating when the between-donor standard deviation exceeded 5%. A statistical classification framework was built to diagnose cytomegalovirus status from the catalog of TCR beta chain sequences. V and J gene assignment, in a later analysis, came from comparing TCR nucleotide sequences with IMGT/GENE-DB human TR gene sequences. The TCRdist pipeline was used in a later analysis to assign CDR3 sequences and most-parsimonious VDJ recombination scenarios. In a later analysis, each TCR beta chain was defined by its CDR3 amino acid sequence together with its V-gene family, and reads without a unique V-gene family were excluded. In a later analysis, fewer than 600 highly shared, low-generation-probability nucleotide sequences were removed to address suspected cross-contamination and a sequencing artifact. In a later analysis, a clonal expansion index was calculated for each public chain from normalized within-repertoire ranks of inferred template counts. In a later analysis, generation probabilities were computed with a VDJ recombination model fitted to out-of-frame rearrangements, and the resulting probabilities were checked against IGoR. In a later analysis, hypergeometric tests were used to score TCR-TCR, TCR-HLA and TCR-CMV co-occurrence, with a repertoire-size bias correction applied to TCR pairs. A later analysis estimated false discovery rates by permuting HLA or CMV assignments 20 times. In a later analysis, co-occurring TCRs were grouped using DBSCAN, with TCRdist sequence similarity added in when clustering inside HLA-allele-positive subsets. For co-occurrence clustering, repertoires with fewer than 30,000 or more than 120,000 public chains were excluded, along with roughly 5 repertoires with anomalous nucleotide sharing. The source is immuneACCESS, and TCRdb retained only in-frame sequences with V and J called. Part of the clones is not carried over; for the studies checked, unresolved V genes explain less than half of this, and the remainder is unexplained. The DNA was the basis for D and trimming; V, J and clone size are from that table. The table kept for this sample lists 65,000 to 90,000 clones. 2.5% to 3% of the sample is in the top ten clones.

The cohort comprised under 700 healthy bone marrow donors. All cohort members were sampled while nominally healthy, although unrecorded immune exposures were likely present. The donor tested CMV seronegative and was one of the 352 seronegative cohort members. A peripheral blood sample was provided by each donor, and peripheral blood mononuclear cells were used for TCR beta sequencing. The Qiagen DNeasy Blood Extraction Kit was used to extract genomic DNA from the blood cell samples. With respect to this clone: Its antigen is unknown.

Reading the germline V gene (reference sequence) gives CDR1 LNHDA and CDR2 SQIVND. V is reduced by 6 bases and J by 5 bases, leaving a spacing of 14 bases between them. The CDR3 starts with the cysteine, ends with the phenylalanine, and has 14 residues. Only the CDR3 part of the read is kept: 42 bases, read in frame from the first base. The rearranged segments are TRBV19 and TRBJ1-5, with TRBD1 as a weak D call on 6 bases. Material for sequencing was PBMCs. This TCR derives from a man aged 40-49 years in good health and CMV-seronegative. CDR3 loop: CASSPTGLDQPQHF. The bases read TGTGCCAGTAGCCCTACAGGGCTGGATCAGCCCCAGCATTTT.